The 8 T cell receptor beta chains listed next were all sequenced from one sample in a study of human T cells and chemical hapten exposure. TCRdb redid the calling of the RACE reads with MiXCR, one entry per CDR3 protein. The table lists fewer than 100,000 distinct CDR3 sequences, around 9.3% of them singletons, with about 2% in the top ten. The time point was: patch test 2, 6 weeks after DPC sensitization. The treatment here: therapeutic diphenylcyclopropenone sensitization with weekly scalp DPC. Material: whole blood, obtained in connection with sensitization to the hapten diphenylcyclopropenone (DPC). Receptor source: a woman in her forties with alopecia areata. Some clones in this sample may be carry-over from other donors' samples.

The sample holds many counts of this clonotype. The CDR3 spells CASSLGQGAKNIQYF. The CDR3 nucleotides read TGTGCCAGCAGCTTGGGGCAGGGAGCCAAAAACATTCAGTACTTC. The genes are TRBV13 and TRBJ2-4; possible D gene TRBD1, 5 bases. The CDR3 runs 15 residues. V lost 3 bases to trimming and J lost 0 bases, with 9 bases between them. CDR1 is PRHDT and CDR2 is FYEKMQ in the germline V gene (reference sequence).

This clonotype was recorded many times. The V and J genes are TRBV28 and TRBJ1-5, with unresolved D. CDR1 MDHEN and CDR2 SYDVKM come from the germline V gene. V gave up 4 bases and J gave up 4 bases, with 5 bases separating them. This CDR3 spans 12 amino acids. CDR3 loop: CASSSGNQPQHF. CDR3 coding DNA: TGTGCCAGCAGTTCAGGAAATCAGCCCCAGCATTTT.

On this clonotype: One end of the junction does not line up with germline, which may come from a read error. The chain recombines TRBV10-3 with TRBJ2-1; 9 positions agree with TRBD2. In germline, CDR1 is ENHRY, CDR2 SYGVKD. The CDR3 contains 16 residues. The CDR3 sequence: CAITESDAGGPREQFF. The CDR3 DNA reads as TGTGCCATCACTGAGTCAGATGCGGGAGGGCCGAGGGAGCAGTTCTTC.

The chain joins TRBV28 to TRBJ2-5; 11 nucleotides match TRBD2. V was pared by 5 bases and J by 5 bases, with 10 bases of the junction left unmatched. Germline CDR1 is MDHEN and CDR2 is SYDVKM. The CDR3 consists of 16 residues. This chain's CDR3 is CASSPPRLAGRETQYF. Written as DNA, the CDR3 is TGTGCCAGCAGTCCCCCCCGACTAGCGGGACGGGAGACCCAGTACTTC. Full variable domain (remainder filled in from reference TRBV28 and TRBJ2-5): DVKVTQSSRYLVKRTGEKVFLECVQDMDHENMFWYRQDPGLGLRLIYFSYDVKMKEKGDIPEGYSVSREKKERFSLILESASTNQTSMYLCASSPPRLAGRETQYFGPGTRLLVL.

This chain links TRBV4-1 with TRBJ2-7, with a weak D call TRBD2 (5 bases). The V gene's germline CDR1 is MGHRA and CDR2 YSYEKL. The ends were cut back, 4 bases at V and 2 bases at J, with 9 bases in the middle. The CDR3 contains 13 residues. CDR3 region: CASSLIGAYEQYF. CDR3 DNA sequence: TGCGCCAGCAGCCTGATCGGGGCCTACGAGCAGTACTTC.

This clonotype has at least ten counts. V gene TRBV7-6 combines with J gene TRBJ2-3, with D hard to call. V was pared by 4 bases and J by 7 bases, with 6 bases between. CDR3 length equals 11 residues. From germline, CDR1 is SGHVS and CDR2 FNYEAQ. CDR3 sequence reads: CASSSGYTQYF. DNA for the CDR3: TGTGCCAGCAGCTCCGGGTATACGCAGTATTTT.

This clonotype came up many times. This chain connects TRBV19 to TRBJ2-3, with a weak D call TRBD1 (5 bases). CDR1 is LNHDA, CDR2 SQIVND, per germline (reference sequence). The CDR3 has 16 residues. The V end lost 3 bases, the J end lost 0 bases, and 13 bases lay between the germline ends. DNA of the CDR3: TGTGCCAGTAGTATCCAAGACAGCTCTAGCACAGATACGCAGTATTTT. It yields the protein CASSIQDSSSTDTQYF. The full variable domain, in which reference TRBV19 and TRBJ2-3 provide the parts outside the CDR3, is DGGITQSPKYLFRKEGQNVTLSCEQNLNHDAMYWYRQDPGQGLRLIYYSQIVNDFQKGDIAEGYSVSREKKESFPLTVTSAQKNPTAFYLCASSIQDSSSTDTQYFGPGTRLTVL.

The chain couples TRBV12-3 or TRBV12-4 to TRBJ2-3; the D is unclear. The length of the CDR3 is 15 residues. With 6 bases removed from V and 0 bases from J, the gap between germline ends came to 13 bases. In nucleotides, the CDR3 is TGTGCCAGCAGGCCGTTTTCCCGGAGCACAGATACGCAGTATTTT. Translating gives CASRPFSRSTDTQYF.